These 20 T cell receptor beta chains were sequenced from one sample in a study of cytomegalovirus exposure and HLA in healthy donors. This PCR relied on a set of 60 Vbeta primers and 13 Jbeta primers. TCRdb keeps only in-frame clones here, not all; method: immunoSEQ multiplex PCR. The data contain about 150,000 clones, approximately 86% of them singletons. Sequencing was done on a sample of PBMCs. These receptors all come from a woman between 40 and 50 years old in good health and CMV-seronegative.

V and J are TRBV5-5 and TRBJ2-3, with 12 bases lining up with TRBD2. Losses at the gene ends were 6 bases for V and 0 bases for J; bases not matched to a gene: 5. The CDR3 has 16 residues. Per germline, CDR1 SGHKS and CDR2 YYEKEE (reference sequence). The CDR3 DNA is TGTGCCAGCACCAGACTAGCGGGAGTGAGCACAGATACGCAGTATTTT. Translating gives CASTRLAGVSTDTQYF.

The chain recombines TRBV7-9 with TRBJ1-1; D is possibly TRBD1 (5 bases). The CDR3 totals 12 residues. Germline loops: CDR1 SEHNR, CDR2 FQNEAQ (reference sequence). Trimming took 5 bases from V and 5 from J, leaving 9 bases between them. The CDR3 loop reads CASSPGGTEAFF. The CDR3 DNA is TGTGCCAGCAGCCCGGGGGGAACTGAAGCTTTCTTT.

The chain is built from TRBV6-1 and TRBJ2-1, with 14 bases that match TRBD2. Germline CDR1 MNHNS, CDR2 SASEGT. This CDR3 has 17 amino acids. V dropped 4 bases and J dropped 2; count of bases not matched to a gene: 4. The CDR3 spells CASSGLAGGGAYNEQFF. CDR3 nucleotide sequence: TGTGCCAGCAGTGGACTAGCGGGAGGGGGAGCCTACAATGAGCAGTTCTTC.

The chain combines TRBV2 with TRBJ2-1, with D tentatively TRBD2 (6 bases). Germline values: CDR1 SNHLY, CDR2 FYNNEI. This CDR3 has 12 amino acids. The V end was cut by 6 bases, the J end by 15 bases, with 18 bases between. The CDR3 region has the DNA TGTGCCAGCAGGACCACCGGGACTTTTTCGTTCTTC. It translates to CASRTTGTFSFF.

The V call is TRBV9, the J call TRBJ2-7, with TRBD2 matching 7 bases. Germline loops: CDR1 SGDLS, CDR2 YYNGEE. The junction had 2 bases not matched to a gene; V was cut back by 0 bases and J by 2 bases. This CDR3 comprises 14 residues. The CDR3, as DNA: TGTGCCAGCAGCGTAGGCGGGAGCCCCTACGAGCAGTACTTC. Its translation: CASSVGGSPYEQYF.

V gene TRBV29-1 combines with J gene TRBJ1-2; perhaps TRBD1 as D (5 bases). The length of the CDR3 is 12 residues. V was shortened by 4 bases and J by 7 bases, with 13 bases between the two germline ends. Germline V lookup: CDR1 SQVTM, CDR2 ANQGSEA. DNA for the CDR3: TGCAGCGTTGGGGGGGGTACGGCTGGCTACACCTTC. Translated: CSVGGGTAGYTF.

In nucleotides, the CDR3 is TGCAGCGTTGCACAGGGGGGAATCTACGAGCAGTACTTC. It codes for CSVAQGGIYEQYF. The V gene is TRBV29-1, the J gene TRBJ2-7, with 8 bases that match TRBD1. Germline values: CDR1 SQVTM, CDR2 ANQGSEA. The V and J ends lost 4 bases and 3 bases, in that order; junction bases with no gene match: 5. This CDR3 comprises 13 residues.

The V gene is TRBV10-3, the J gene TRBJ1-1; D unclear. The CDR3 spans 13 residues. Germline V gene lookup returns CDR1 ENHRY and CDR2 SYGVKD. V was clipped by 8 bases and J by 1 base, with 11 bases between them. The CDR3 region is CAIRAGQNTEAFF. CDR3 nucleotides: TGTGCCATCCGCGCAGGTCAGAACACTGAAGCTTTCTTT.

The V and J genes are TRBV6-1 and TRBJ2-7, with 8 bases identical to TRBD1. CDR1 MNHNS and CDR2 SASEGT come from the germline V gene. V was pared by 5 bases and J by 0 bases, with 6 bases of the junction left unmatched. The CDR3 has 15 residues. The CDR3 DNA reads TGTGCCAGCAGTAGGACAGGGCAAAGCTCCTACGAGCAGTACTTC. Amino acid sequence: CASSRTGQSSYEQYF.

This chain links TRBV12-2 with TRBJ2-1; the D call in the table, TRBD2, was not verified against the DNA. TRBV12-2 is a pseudogene locus. CDR3 length equals 14 residues. CDR3 nucleotides: TGTGCAAGTCGCTTAGCGGGAGTCCCCAATGAGCAGTTCTTC. It translates to CASRLAGVPNEQFF.

The rearrangement uses TRBV5-4 and TRBJ2-2; no firm D call. Trimming pared 1 base from V and 5 bases from J, leaving 9 bases between. The CDR3 sequence is 14 residues long. The germline gives CDR1 SGHNT, CDR2 YYREEE (reference sequence). As DNA, the CDR3 is TGTGCCAGCAGCTTGCCACTGCGTACCGGGGAGCTGTTTTTT. It is translated as CASSLPLRTGELFF.

This clone was seen more than once but under ten times. This sequence joins TRBV9 and TRBJ1-2; TRBD1 might be the D (6 bases). With 0 bases removed from V and 3 bases from J, the gap between germline ends came to 9 bases. The CDR3 extends over 14 amino acids. The V gene's germline CDR1 is SGDLS and CDR2 YYNGEE. The CDR3 DNA follows: TGTGCCAGCAGCGTAGCCCCAGGGGACTATGGCTACACCTTC. Translated, it gives CASSVAPGDYGYTF.

The chain recombines TRBV7-9 with TRBJ2-1; perhaps TRBD2 as D (6 bases). Between the trimmed V and J ends, which lost 2 bases and 5 bases, there was a span of 16 bases. The CDR3 length is 16 residues. Looked up from germline, CDR1 is SEHNR and CDR2 is FQNEAQ (reference sequence). CDR3 protein: CASSLLWGEGDNEQFF. The CDR3 DNA is TGTGCCAGCAGCTTATTGTGGGGGGAAGGGGACAATGAGCAGTTCTTC.

This clone came up a few times. V is TRBV5-6 and J is TRBJ2-6, with D perhaps TRBD1 (5 bases). Trimming removed 6 bases from V and 1 base from J, with 14 bases in between. Germline-derived CDR1 and CDR2 are SGHDT and YYEEEE. This CDR3 contains 16 residues. The CDR3 spells CASKSGPLSGANVLTF. The CDR3 nucleotides are TGTGCCAGCAAGTCAGGGCCCCTTTCTGGGGCCAACGTCCTGACTTTC.

The genes are TRBV4-1 and TRBJ2-7; D perhaps matches TRBD2 (6 bases). There are 14 residues in the CDR3. CDR1 and CDR2 from the germline V gene are MGHRA and YSYEKL. Trimming took off 7 bases at V and 0 bases at J, with 13 bases between the two ends. The CDR3 DNA sequence: TGCGCCAGCACCCCTAGCGCGAGCTCCTACGAGCAGTACTTC. Translating gives CASTPSASSYEQYF.

This rearrangement joins TRBV11-3 to TRBJ2-1; 9 bases align to TRBD2. CDR3 size: 15 residues. Germline CDR1 and CDR2: SGHNT and YENEEA. The trim removed 5 bases at V and 2 bases at J, leaving 4 bases unmatched. The CDR3 sequence: CASSELAGTYNEQFF. The CDR3 nucleotides read TGTGCCAGCAGCGAACTAGCGGGTACCTACAATGAGCAGTTCTTC.

The J gene is TRBJ2-5, the V gene TRBV27, with D possibly matching TRBD2 (6 bases). In germline, CDR1 is MNHEY, CDR2 SMNVEV (reference sequence). V was shortened by 1 base and J by 2 bases, with 17 bases between the two germline ends. This CDR3 region has 17 residues. The CDR3 protein is CASSLWSAGRLQETQYF. CDR3 DNA: TGTGCCAGCAGTTTATGGTCCGCGGGACGGCTACAAGAGACCCAGTACTTC.

The chain employs TRBV5-1 and TRBJ2-1, with a possible D match to TRBD2 (6 bases). The CDR3 is 15 residues long. Trimming removed 6 bases at V and 2 bases at J, with 15 bases between. CDR1 is SGHRS and CDR2 is YFSETQ in the germline V gene. The CDR3 DNA is TGCGCCAGCACCATGGGAGGCTCCCCCTACAATGAGCAGTTCTTC. Amino acids: CASTMGGSPYNEQFF.

This rearrangement joins TRBV7-6 to TRBJ2-5; 9 bases line up with TRBD2. J lost 6 bases, V lost 1 base, and 6 bases had no gene match. From germline, CDR1 is SGHVS and CDR2 FNYEAQ. The CDR3 extends over 15 amino acids. The DNA of the CDR3 is TGTGCCAGCAGCTTAGAGTTGCGGGGGGGACAGACCCAGTACTTC. Its translation: CASSLELRGGQTQYF.

This clone has just a few counts. The chain uses TRBV27 and TRBJ2-3, with TRBD2 matching over 14 bases. Trimming at V came to 6 bases and at J to 4 bases, leaving 9 bases not matched to a gene. This CDR3 spans 17 amino acids. Germline V gene sequence: CDR1 MNHEY, CDR2 SMNVEV (reference sequence). This CDR3 reads CASSRRLAGGGSDTQYF. The CDR3 DNA sequence: TGTGCCAGCAGCCGAAGACTAGCGGGAGGGGGTTCAGATACGCAGTATTTT.